This TCR beta chain appears in the sequencing data of a study of cytotoxic CD8 clonotypes in ibrutinib-treated CLL. Study background: Partial response occurred in around 24 patients and complete response in 2; at median about 70 months, around 14 remained remitted and 12 progressed. When averaged across all of the samples, the counts came to 255,043 productive templates and about 95,000 productive rearrangements. Broader study findings: Contraction or stability on treatment was seen for public clonotypes, which were uncommon. Patients had baseline clonality above age-matched healthy donors, and this clonality moved with circulating CD8+ T-cell counts.

Trimming cost V 1 base and J 3 bases, with 9 bases left between them. The germline gives CDR1 SEHNR, CDR2 FQNEAQ (reference sequence). The CDR3 consists of 14 residues. The repertoire was sequenced with immunoSEQ multiplex PCR; TCRdb's copy has only in-frame clones and lacks some. The sample includes approximately 100,000 clones, around 80% of them seen just once. In this sample, this clone turned up a few times. Its antigen is still unknown. The TCR comes from a human donor with chronic lymphocytic leukemia. Sequences were derived from PBMCs, sampled after 12 months of ibrutinib treatment. The rearrangement joins TRBV7-9 to TRBJ1-1, with D perhaps TRBD1 (5 bases). The CDR3 loop is CASSLVGDHTEAFF. CDR3 coding DNA: TGTGCCAGCAGCTTAGTAGGGGACCACACTGAAGCTTTCTTT. Variable domain in full (rest from reference TRBV7-9 and TRBJ1-1): DTGVSQNPRHKITKRGQNVTFRCDPISEHNRLYWYRQTLGQGPEFLTYFQNEAQLEKSRLLSDRFSAERPKGSFSTLEIQRTEQGDSAMYLCASSLVGDHTEAFFGQGTRLTVV.